The present entry profiles one T cell receptor beta chain with its context. The entry originates in a study of blood T cell repertoires in COVID-19. Study as a whole: Donors in the United States, Italy and Spain gave samples during acute or convalescent COVID-19. Nucleic acid was either cDNA or gDNA, and it came from T cells, B-cell-depleted T cells, or PBMCs.

Methods used by the authors: Estimated nucleated cell counts came from reference gene primer amplification. TCRdb's copy holds only in-frame clones and misses some; the assay was immunoSEQ multiplex PCR. V and J calls and clone size follow that table, whereas D and trimming were derived from the DNA. The repertoire holds 220,000 or so clones, with about 80% as singletons. With 0 bases removed from V and 2 bases from J, the gap between germline ends came to 8 bases. There are 14 residues in the CDR3. The germline gives CDR1 SGHNT, CDR2 YYREEE (reference sequence). The receptor comes from a woman aged 30 to 39 who had recovered from COVID-19. Sequenced material: peripheral blood. V is TRBV5-4 and J is TRBJ2-5; maybe TRBD2 (5 bases). CDR3 DNA sequence: TGTGCCAGCAGCTTGGATCGCGGGCAAGAGACCCAGTACTTC. Amino acids: CASSLDRGQETQYF. The variable domain in full, with the rest retrieved from reference TRBV5-4 and TRBJ2-5, is ETGVTQSPTHLIKTRGQQVTLRCSSQSGHNTVSWYQQALGQGPQFIFQYYREEENGRGNFPPRFSGLQFPNYSSELNVNALELDDSALYLCASSLDRGQETQYFGPGTRLLVL.